This T cell receptor (beta chain) is drawn from a study of blood T cell repertoires in COVID-19. Under the authors' procedure: The assay estimated nucleated cells by amplifying reference gene primers. Assay used: immunoSEQ multiplex PCR; TCRdb lists only in-frame clones, some missing. The DNA was the basis for D and trimming; V, J and clone size are from that table. The table has more than 250,000 clones, approximately 87% seen once; the top ten hold about 4.3%. Material: peripheral blood. The TCR sequence derives from a man in his sixties who had recovered from COVID-19.

CDR3 residues: CASSQRTENTEAFF. CDR3 nucleotide sequence: TGTGCCAGCAGTCAGAGGACAGAAAACACTGAAGCTTTCTTT. V usage is TRBV2 and J usage is TRBJ1-1; D perhaps matches TRBD1 (6 bases). Germline CDR1 reads SNHLY; CDR2 reads FYNNEI. CDR3 length: 14 residues. Trimming removed 5 bases from V and 2 bases from J, with 12 bases in between.